This T cell receptor (beta chain) was captured in a study of T cells in localized non-small cell lung cancer. The study, taken as a whole, reports: Of the top 100 tumor clones, median 57 were in adjacent lung, over 25 among its top 100. Blood T cell density predicted longer survival; adjacent-lung clonality, shorter. Uninvolved adjacent lung, not tumor, had the highest T cell clonality.

Only in-frame clones appear in the TCRdb table, and some are missing; sequencing was by immunoSEQ multiplex PCR. The repertoire has more than 2,500 clones, around 25% of them found once; the top ten carry roughly 13%. V gave up 0 bases and J gave up 0 bases, with 7 bases separating them. This CDR3 contains 16 residues. Germline V CDR1 and CDR2: SGDLS, YYNGEE. This clone was seen a handful of times. Its antigen is as yet unknown. The chain recombines TRBV9 with TRBJ2-6, with D hard to call. This TCR came from a man aged 35-75 years with stage I squamous cell lung carcinoma. The source was lung tumor tissue, collected before any cancer treatment. The CDR3 DNA follows: TGTGCCAGCAGCGTAGCTGGCAGCTCTGGGGCCAACGTCCTGACTTTC. It encodes CASSVAGSSGANVLTF.